Listed below are T cell receptor beta chains from one sample, sequenced in a study of shared clonotypes between healthy human individuals. The assay was immunoSEQ multiplex PCR, and TCRdb's table has in-frame clones only and misses some. The data contain about 2.4 million clones, more than 80% of them seen just once; the ten biggest clones take up about 0.13%. Sequences were obtained from naive CD4+ T cells sorted from blood. These TCRs come from a man younger than 35 in good health. Each CDR3 is given with its conserved first and last residue. Fields, in order: J gene, D gene, clone size, V gene, CDR3 DNA, CDR3 protein. A D gene is named only where the DNA matches it firmly. Clone size is not always given. Where it is, it says once, few, many or a class for expanded clones.

>TRBJ2-5|TRBD2|-|TRBV15
TGTGCCACCAGCAGAGATGATGCCGGCGGGAGGGCCGGAGAGACCCAGTACTTC
CATSRDDAGGRAGETQYF
>TRBJ2-3|TRBD2|once|TRBV7-2
TGTGCCAGCAGCTTAAAGGCTAGCGGGGGCTCTGGAACGCAGTATTTT
CASSLKASGGSGTQYF
>TRBJ1-1|TRBD1|-|TRBV10-3
TGTGCCATCACCGGGGGACAGGGCTGGACTGAAGCTTTCTTT
CAITGGQGWTEAFF
>TRBJ2-2|-|-|TRBV5-6
TGTGCCAGCATGGCCGTTTGGAGTAAGAACGGGGAGCTGTTTTTT
CASMAVWSKNGELFF
>TRBJ2-7|TRBD1|few|TRBV19
TGTGCCAGTAGTCCGGACAGGGTGGCCTACGAGCAGTACTTC
CASSPDRVAYEQYF
>TRBJ1-3|TRBD1|-|TRBV30
TGTGCCTGGACAGGGGGCGCGGTTGGAAACACCATATATTTT
CAWTGGAVGNTIYF
>TRBJ2-4|-|-|TRBV20-1
TGCAGTGCGAACAGTGAAAACATTCAGTACTTC
CSANSENIQYF
>TRBJ2-2|-|-|TRBV7-2
TGTGCCAGCAGCTTAGACACCGGGGAGCTGTTTTTT
CASSLDTGELFF
>TRBJ1-1|-|-|TRBV7-2
TGTGCCAGCAGCCGAGGAAGACTCACTGAAGCTTTCTTT
CASSRGRLTEAFF
>TRBJ1-2|-|-|TRBV2
TGTGCCAGCACCCAGGGGCGGATTAACTATGGCTACACCTTC
CASTQGRINYGYTF
>TRBJ2-7|-|-|TRBV7-2
TGTGCCAGCAGCCCAGCGCAGCGGAGATACGAGCAGTACTTC
CASSPAQRRYEQYF
>TRBJ1-5|TRBD1|-|TRBV18
TGTGCCAGCTCACCACCAGGGACAGGGGGTTCTCAGCCCCAGCATTTT
CASSPPGTGGSQPQHF
>TRBJ1-3|TRBD1|-|TRBV5-6
TGTGCCAGCAGCTCCGACAGGGGGCGGGCTGGAAACACCATATATTTT
CASSSDRGRAGNTIYF
>TRBJ2-7|-|-|TRBV4-3
TGCGCCAGCAGCCAACATACGGGACTCTACTACGAGCAGTACTTC
CASSQHTGLYYEQYF
>TRBJ1-5|-|few|TRBV6-1
TGTGCCAGCAGTCCATCGTCGGGGTACGGTCAGCCCCAGCATTTT
CASSPSSGYGQPQHF
>TRBJ2-2|TRBD2|-|TRBV19
TGTGCCAGTAGTATCCCAACATGGCGGGGGTTCACCGGGGAGCTGTTTTTT
CASSIPTWRGFTGELFF
>TRBJ1-1|TRBD1|-|TRBV19
TGTGCCAGTAGTTTAGCAGGGGGCGGCACTGAAGCTTTCTTT
CASSLAGGGTEAFF
>TRBJ1-2|-|few|TRBV29-1
TGCAGCGTTGGGACCGGGACTGCCTATGGCTACACCTTC
CSVGTGTAYGYTF
>TRBJ2-5|TRBD1|once|TRBV7-2
TGTGCCAGCAGCTTCGGGACAGGAGGAGAGACCCAGTACTTC
CASSFGTGGETQYF
>TRBJ2-7|-|-|TRBV15
TGTGCCACCAGCAGAGATGGGAAGGAAACCTACGAGCAGTACTTC
CATSRDGKETYEQYF
>TRBJ1-3|-|-|TRBV11-2
TGTGCCAGCAGCTTAGATTTGGGAAACACCATATATTTT
CASSLDLGNTIYF
>TRBJ1-1|TRBD1|-|TRBV10-1
TGCGCCAGCAGAGTGACAGGGGGCACTGAAGCTTTCTTT
CASRVTGGTEAFF
>TRBJ2-2|TRBD2|-|TRBV4-3
TGCGCCAGCAGCCAAGATCAGGGGCCTGGACTAGCGGGACTCACCGGGGAGCTGTTTTTT
CASSQDQGPGLAGLTGELFF
>TRBJ2-6|-|-|TRBV6-5
TGTGCCAGCAGTTGGGCTGGGGCCAACGTCCTGACTTTC
CASSWAGANVLTF
>TRBJ2-1|TRBD2|-|TRBV12-5
TGTGCTAGTGGTTTGGGCCCCAGCGGGGGGCCTTACAATGAGCAGTTCTTC
CASGLGPSGGPYNEQFF
>TRBJ1-2|TRBD1|-|TRBV4-3
TGCGCCAGCAGCCAAGATCGTGGGACAGGGTTTTATGGCTACACCTTC
CASSQDRGTGFYGYTF
>TRBJ2-7|-|-|TRBV5-4
TGTGCCAGCAGCTTGGAAGGGGGACCCTACGAGCAGTACTTC
CASSLEGGPYEQYF
>TRBJ2-4|-|-|TRBV4-3
TGCGCCAGCAGCCAAGATTTCGGAGGTCCTATAGCCAAAAACATTCAGTACTTC
CASSQDFGGPIAKNIQYF
>TRBJ1-5|-|-|TRBV27
TGTGCCAGCAGTTTATGGGGAAGCGAAAACAATCAGCCCCAGCATTTT
CASSLWGSENNQPQHF
>TRBJ2-3|TRBD2|-|TRBV7-9
TGTGCCAGCAGCTTACCCATGTCCCAGCGGGGGGGCCGTGAAGATACGCAGTATTTT
CASSLPMSQRGGREDTQYF
>TRBJ2-6|-|-|TRBV6-4
TGTGCCAGCAGCGCCGACAACTCTGGGGCCAACGTCCTGACTTTC
CASSADNSGANVLTF
>TRBJ2-7|-|once|TRBV7-2
TGTGCCAGCAGCTTAGAAGCTGCCGTACTGAAGCAGTACTTC
CASSLEAAVLKQYF
>TRBJ1-4|-|-|TRBV2
TGTGCCAGCAGTGGCCGACAGGAACGGAATGAAAAACTGTTTTTT
CASSGRQERNEKLFF
>TRBJ2-7|-|-|TRBV7-2
TGTGCCAGCAGCTTAGATTCCGGACGCAGCTCCTACGAGCAGTACTTC
CASSLDSGRSSYEQYF
>TRBJ1-5|-|once|TRBV9
TGTGCCAGCAGCCGTGGTGGAGGGGGGGGAAATCAGCCCCAGCATTTT
CASSRGGGGGNQPQHF
>TRBJ2-3|TRBD2|-|TRBV28
TGTGCCAGCAGTGGCCCTAGCGGGAGTGCAGATACGCAGTATTTT
CASSGPSGSADTQYF
>TRBJ2-5|-|-|TRBV30
TGTGCCTGGAGGGGGGGCGGTCCAGAGACCCAGTACTTC
CAWRGGGPETQYF
>TRBJ2-5|TRBD2|-|TRBV5-1
TGCGCCAGCAGCCCGGGGGGTAGCGGGGGCCAAGAGACCCAGTACTTC
CASSPGGSGGQETQYF
>TRBJ1-5|-|-|TRBV6-5
TGTGCCACCCTGGATTATAGCAATCAGCCCCAGCATTTT
CATLDYSNQPQHF
>TRBJ2-2|-|-|TRBV13
TGTGCCAGCAGCTTTGCTGGGGTTAAGAACGGGGAGCTGTTTTTT
CASSFAGVKNGELFF
>TRBJ2-5|-|-|TRBV7-8
TGTGCCAGCAGCTCTAATCTCCCTCGGGAGACCCAGTACTTC
CASSSNLPRETQYF
>TRBJ2-7|-|-|TRBV10-2
TGCGCCAGCAGTGACCAGGGGAAGTCCTACGAGCAGTACTTC
CASSDQGKSYEQYF
>TRBJ1-3|-|-|TRBV19
TGTGCCAGTAGTTCCGCCCGGCCCGGGGGAGGAAACACCATATATTTT
CASSSARPGGGNTIYF
>TRBJ2-3|-|once|TRBV7-2
TGTGCCAGCAGTATGGGCTTCGATACGCAGTATTTT
CASSMGFDTQYF
>TRBJ2-7|TRBD1|-|TRBV5-1
TGCGCCAGCAGCCCAGGGGGAATCTCCTACGAGCAGTACTTC
CASSPGGISYEQYF
>TRBJ2-1|TRBD2|-|TRBV7-2
TGTGCCAGCAGCCCACTCGCTAGCGGATACAATGAGCAGTTCTTC
CASSPLASGYNEQFF
>TRBJ1-2|TRBD1|-|TRBV7-2
TGTGCCAGCAGCTCTACAGGGGGAGTTGGCTACACCTTC
CASSSTGGVGYTF
>TRBJ2-3|TRBD2|-|TRBV7-2
TGTGCCAGCAGCTTCGCCGGGACTAGCGGGTTGGATACGCAGTATTTT
CASSFAGTSGLDTQYF
>TRBJ2-6|-|-|TRBV30
TGTGCCTGGAGTGTACAGCGTGGGGCCAACGTCCTGACTTTC
CAWSVQRGANVLTF
>TRBJ2-1|TRBD2|-|TRBV2
TGTGCCAGCAGTGAAATGGCTAGCGGGGAGAATGAGCAGTTCTTC
CASSEMASGENEQFF
>TRBJ2-1|-|once|TRBV4-1
TGCGCCAGCAGCCGGCCGGGGAGCTCCTACAATGAGCAGTTCTTC
CASSRPGSSYNEQFF